This T cell receptor (beta chain) is from a study of CXCR3-negative and CXCR3-positive naive CD8 T cells (dated by TCRdb to about 2019). Notes on the research overall: In total, 130 million to 150 million TRB reads were obtained, or roughly 1.5 +/- 0.3 million reads per library. TRBV-TRBJ cluster analysis included naive subsets from several donors and memory cells from 3 donors. The diversity and physicochemical repertoire analyses included eleven to twelve donors pooled from two independent experiments. Points the paper makes about the study in general: Repertoire diversity was comparably high in both naive subsets but much lower in memory CD8+ T cells. TRB CDR3s from CXCR3-positive naive cells showed higher hydrophobicity (lower Kidera factor 4), lower energy, and higher strength and volume indices than CXCR3-negative naive cells. Because surface CD5, which has been linked to self-reactivity in mice, was comparable between naive subsets, TCR interaction strength was also inferred from TRB CDR3 physicochemical properties. Naive CXCR3-negative and CXCR3-positive cells from the same donor showed similar TRBV-TRBJ usage, whereas memory cells showed distinct patterns. Because CXCR3 expression was partially decreased after cryopreservation, freshly isolated PBMCs were used for most assays.

Including cysteine and phenylalanine, the CDR3 has 16 amino acids. No DNA accompanies this entry. CDR1 and CDR2, looked up from the germline V gene, are SGHTA and FQGNSA. Each CD8+ T cell subset was flow-sorted in triplicate, and 300,000 to 350,000 cells per subset were placed directly into RLT lysis buffer. To keep memory contaminants out, a stringent definition of naive CD8+ T cells was applied: CD45RO-CCR7+CD27+CD95-. Standard density gradient centrifugation was used to isolate peripheral blood mononuclear cells from buffy coats. Naive CXCR3-negative and CXCR3-positive CD8+ T cells were flow-sorted using a FACSAria III. Total RNA was extracted from sorted cells with an RNeasy Mini Kit. The sample was run on a NextSeq 550. The Human TCR Profiling Kit (MiLaboratory) was used to prepare UMI-labeled 5' RACE TRB cDNA libraries. The full amount of extracted RNA was used for cDNA synthesis, and the full amount of resulting cDNA was used for PCR amplification. Libraries were prepared in parallel with an identical number of PCR cycles. Turning to the authors' computational methods: About 50,000 +/- 10,000 unique UMI-labeled TRB cDNA molecules per library were extracted with MIGEC and MiXCR, with at least two reads per UMI required. Each library averaged about 40,000 +/- 10,000 functional in-frame TRB CDR3 nucleotide clonotypes without stop codons. After downsampling to 5000 UMI-labeled TRB molecules per sample, diversity metrics, including normalized Shannon-Wiener and Chao1, were computed in VDJtools. VDJtools computed clonotype-size-weighted physicochemical properties of the central five CDR3 residues: interaction energy, strength, volume and Kidera factor 4. TCRdb reprocessed the public reads and reports one entry per CDR3 protein sequence, without DNA. The V and J calls, along with clone size, are taken from TCRdb and not from the paper's own processing. The sample's table lists a count of 100,000 to 150,000 distinct CDR3 sequences. The leading ten clones occupy 0.45% to 0.6% of the sample.

About this clonotype itself: Its specific antigen is unknown.

The sequence is built from TRBV7-2 and TRBJ2-1; lacking DNA, the TRBD1 call made by TCRdb goes unchecked. The TCR comes from a human donor in good health. Some clones in this sample may be carry-over from other donors' samples. The sample consisted of naive CXCR3- CD8+ T cells from blood. Sample cell subset or site, as interpreted from the label and publication: CD45RO-CCR7+CD27+CD95- naive CD8+ T cells lacking CXCR3 (TNR3-). CDR3 region: CASSPHGGLGYNEQFF.